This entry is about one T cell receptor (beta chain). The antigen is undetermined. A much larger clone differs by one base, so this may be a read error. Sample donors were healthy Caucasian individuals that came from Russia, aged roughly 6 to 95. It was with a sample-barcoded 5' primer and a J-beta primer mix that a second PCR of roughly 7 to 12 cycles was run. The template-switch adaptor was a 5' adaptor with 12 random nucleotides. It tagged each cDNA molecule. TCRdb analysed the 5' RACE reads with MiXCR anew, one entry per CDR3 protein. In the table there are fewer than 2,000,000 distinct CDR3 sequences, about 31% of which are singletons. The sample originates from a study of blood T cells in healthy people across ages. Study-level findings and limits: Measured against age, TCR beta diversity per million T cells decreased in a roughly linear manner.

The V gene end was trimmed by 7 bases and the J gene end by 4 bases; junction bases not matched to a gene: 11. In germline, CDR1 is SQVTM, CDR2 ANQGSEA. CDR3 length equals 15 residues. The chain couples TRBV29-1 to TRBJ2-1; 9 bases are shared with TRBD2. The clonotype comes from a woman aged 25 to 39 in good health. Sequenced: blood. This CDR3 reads CSGGDRLAVYNEQFF. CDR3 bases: TGCAGCGGGGGGGATAGACTAGCGGTATACAATGAGCAGTTCTTC.